The 14 T cell receptor beta chains below were found in one sample sequenced in a study of blood T cell repertoires in COVID-19. Generated by immunoSEQ multiplex PCR, the TCRdb table keeps only in-frame clones and is missing some. The sample lists 87,000 or so clones, 70% to 90% occurring once. Specimen: peripheral blood. Receptors were obtained from a man aged 35-49 years with acute or convalescent COVID-19.

The CDR3 DNA follows: TGTGCCAGCAGCTTACAAACTAACGCCAGACCTTATAGCAATCAGCCCCAGCATTTT. Amino acids: CASSLQTNARPYSNQPQHF. The chain couples TRBV7-8 to TRBJ1-5; no definite D call. CDR1 is SGHVS, CDR2 FQNEAQ, per germline. This CDR3 is 19 amino acids long. Trimming took off 2 bases at V and 0 bases at J, with 20 bases between the two ends.

The chain joins TRBV5-6 to TRBJ2-6, with a possible D match to TRBD2 (5 bases). Trimming took off 4 bases at V and 0 bases at J, with 8 bases between the two ends. The CDR3 extends over 15 amino acids. Germline V gene sequence: CDR1 SGHDT, CDR2 YYEEEE. In DNA, the CDR3 is TGTGCCAGCAGCCCGGGGAGCTCTGGGGCCAACGTCCTGACTTTC. This gives the protein CASSPGSSGANVLTF.

The gene calls are TRBV6-5 and TRBJ1-1; D ambiguous. The CDR3 has 15 amino acids. V gave up 6 bases and J gave up 5 bases, with 19 bases separating them. Looked up from germline, CDR1 is MNHEY and CDR2 is SVGAGI. The CDR3 nucleotides are TGTGCCAGCAGGGCCCGCGAGGGATGGACGACTGAAGCTTTCTTT. Amino acid sequence: CASRAREGWTTEAFF.

The chain uses TRBV5-4 and TRBJ2-7, with D possibly TRBD2 on 5 matching bases. Germline V lookup: CDR1 SGHNT, CDR2 YYREEE (reference sequence). Trimming removed 3 bases from V and 5 bases from J, with 12 bases in between. The CDR3 is 13 residues long. CDR3 DNA: TGTGCCAGCAGCTCCCTTCCGGGAAACGAGCAGTACTTC. It codes for CASSSLPGNEQYF.

The chain recombines TRBV27 with TRBJ1-2; a weak D match, TRBD1 (6 bases). Trimming took off 0 bases at V and 4 bases at J, with 21 bases between the two ends. CDR1 MNHEY and CDR2 SMNVEV come from the germline V gene (reference sequence). The CDR3 spans 18 residues. The CDR3 spells CASSLSYARIAGAYGYTF. The CDR3 bases are TGTGCCAGCAGTTTATCGTACGCAAGAATAGCGGGGGCCTATGGCTACACCTTC.

V and J are TRBV7-2 and TRBJ1-1; no clear D. With 5 bases removed from V and 9 bases from J, the gap between germline ends came to 10 bases. The CDR3 loop spans 11 amino acids. Germline V CDR1 and CDR2: SGHTA, FQGNSA. In nucleotides, the CDR3 is TGTGCCAGCAGCCCCACAGCTAAAGCTTTCTTT. Its protein product is CASSPTAKAFF.

V is TRBV30 and J is TRBJ1-2, with a tentative D call TRBD1 (6 bases). The CDR3 loop spans 14 amino acids. V lost 7 bases and J lost 8, with 23 bases in between. Per germline, CDR1 GTSNPN and CDR2 SVGIG (reference sequence). The CDR3 DNA sequence: TGTGCCTCAACTAAAAACAGGGTTTGGGGGGGCTACACCTTC. Translated, it gives CASTKNRVWGGYTF. The entire variable domain, with the rest obtained from reference TRBV30 and TRBJ1-2, is as follows: SQTIHQWPATLVQPVGSPLSLECTVEGTSNPNLYWYRQAAGRGLQLLFYSVGIGQISSEVPQNLSASRPQDRQFILSSKKLLLSDSGFYLCASTKNRVWGGYTFGSGTRLTVV.

The gene calls are TRBV19 and TRBJ1-1; no definite D call. The ends were cut back, 3 bases at V and 4 bases at J, with 21 bases in the middle. The CDR3 loop spans 17 amino acids. Germline V gene lookup returns CDR1 LNHDA and CDR2 SQIVND (reference sequence). CDR3 protein: CASSIQATRLSGTEAFF. Written as DNA, the CDR3 is TGTGCCAGTAGTATTCAGGCGACAAGGCTTAGTGGCACTGAAGCTTTCTTT.

The chain is built from TRBV3-1 (or the pseudogene TRBV3-2) and TRBJ1-2, with 7 bases fitting TRBD1. Germline V CDR1 and CDR2: LGHDT, YNNKEL (reference sequence). CDR3 length equals 13 residues. V gave up 5 bases and J gave up 3 bases; unmatched junction bases: 3. CDR3 loop: CASSSGTDYGYTF. CDR3 sequence (DNA): TGTGCCAGCAGCTCCGGGACAGACTATGGCTACACCTTC.

The V and J genes are TRBV18 and TRBJ2-7, with TRBD1 matching over 9 bases. Germline loops: CDR1 KGHSH, CDR2 LQKENI. The CDR3 extends over 15 amino acids. V dropped 6 bases and J dropped 0; count of bases not matched to a gene: 6. DNA of the CDR3: TGTGCCAGCTCCCGCGGGACAGGGATCTCCTACGAGCAGTACTTC. Protein sequence: CASSRGTGISYEQYF.

This clone turned up a few times. The J gene is TRBJ2-7, the V gene TRBV5-5; possibly TRBD1 for D (5 bases). The CDR3 has 14 amino acids. The ends were cut back, 4 bases at V and 3 bases at J, with 14 bases in the middle. In germline, CDR1 is SGHKS, CDR2 YYEKEE (reference sequence). CDR3 residues: CASSLILGDYEQYF. CDR3 DNA: TGTGCCAGCAGCCTGATTTTAGGGGACTACGAGCAGTACTTC.

The chain combines TRBV5-1 with TRBJ2-5; TRBD1 might be the D (6 bases). The V gene's germline CDR1 is SGHRS and CDR2 YFSETQ. This CDR3 has 16 amino acids. Trimming took 4 bases from V and 2 from J, leaving 18 bases between them. The CDR3 loop is CASSPRTVTRQETQYF. The CDR3 DNA is TGCGCCAGCAGCCCAAGGACAGTGACTCGGCAAGAGACCCAGTACTTC.

J is TRBJ2-7 and V is TRBV19; 8 bases fit TRBD2. The CDR3 covers 14 residues. Trimming at V came to 5 bases and at J to 5 bases, leaving 8 bases not matched to a gene. The germline CDR1 and CDR2 sequences are LNHDA and SQIVND (reference sequence). CDR3: CASSPVGGANEQYF. DNA for the CDR3: TGTGCCAGTAGTCCCGTCGGGGGGGCTAACGAGCAGTACTTC. Using reference TRBV19 and TRBJ2-7 for the parts outside the CDR3, the full variable domain is DGGITQSPKYLFRKEGQNVTLSCEQNLNHDAMYWYRQDPGQGLRLIYYSQIVNDFQKGDIAEGYSVSREKKESFPLTVTSAQKNPTAFYLCASSPVGGANEQYFGPGTRLTVT.

The V call is TRBV12-5, the J call TRBJ2-3; the D gene is possibly TRBD1 (5 bases). V was shortened by 3 bases and J by 5 bases, with 6 bases between the two germline ends. Germline lookup yields CDR1 LGHNT and CDR2 FRNRAP. This CDR3 spans 12 amino acids. The CDR3 loop reads CASGLGVDTQYF. The CDR3 bases are TGTGCTAGTGGTTTAGGGGTAGATACGCAGTATTTT.